These 10 T cell receptor beta chains were all obtained from the same sample, sequenced in a study of tumor and adjacent non-tumor tissue in lung cancer. This sample's RNA came from whole unsorted tissue. The library came from three nested PCR rounds adapted from ARM-PCR protocols. TCRdb passed the multiplex PCR reads through MiXCR, listing each CDR3 protein once. The table lists fewer than 85,000 distinct CDR3 sequences, more than 70% of them singletons, with about 30% in the top ten. Source material: lung tumor tissue. Receptors were obtained from a man aged 55 to 70 with non-small cell lung cancer.

For this clonotype: Sequence at one end of the junction differs from germline and may be a read error. V is TRBV6-5 and J is TRBJ1-2, with D hard to call. Germline assignment: CDR1 MNHEY and CDR2 SVGAGI. The length of the CDR3 is 16 residues. The CDR3 loop is CASAPTYAGRGYGYTF. The CDR3 DNA reads as TGTGCCAGCGCGCCGACTTATGCGGGCCGAGGATATGGTTACACCTTC.

The chain recombines TRBV11-1 with TRBJ2-7; perhaps TRBD1 as D (6 bases). Germline CDR1 SGHAT, CDR2 FQDESV (reference sequence). V was cut by 6 bases and J by 4 bases, with 19 bases left in between. This CDR3 comprises 15 residues. The CDR3 loop is CASSAPDRGQYEQYF. In DNA, the CDR3 is TGTGCCAGCAGTGCCCCGGACAGAGGCCAGTACGAGCAGTACTTC.

The rearrangement joins TRBV9 to TRBJ2-7; 8 bases fit TRBD2. CDR1 and CDR2 (germline): SGDLS, YYNGEE. This CDR3 is 16 amino acids long. V dropped 0 bases and J dropped 6; count of bases not matched to a gene: 11. The chain's CDR3 is CASSVGRGAGVGEQYF. The CDR3 nucleotides read TGTGCCAGCAGCGTAGGACGTGGAGCGGGAGTGGGCGAGCAGTACTTC.

Concerning this clonotype itself: A junction boundary mismatches the germline segment, possibly from a read error. CDR3 nucleotide sequence: TGTGCCAGTACTACTATCGGGAACTACGACCAGTACTTC. As protein: CASTTIGNYDQYF. This sequence joins TRBV6-1 and TRBJ2-7, with D perhaps matching TRBD2 (5 bases). Germline V lookup: CDR1 MNHNS, CDR2 SASEGT. This CDR3 has 13 amino acids.

This clonotype is judged medium-sized (0.01 to 0.1%). The chain joins TRBV12-3 or TRBV12-4 to TRBJ2-1; TRBD2 aligns across 9 bases. CDR3 length: 14 residues. With 5 bases clipped from V and 8 bases from J, the junction kept 7 bases outside the gene matches. Here the CDR3 DNA reads TGTGCCAGCAGTCCAGGACTAGCGAACGATGAGCAGTTCTTC. Translation: CASSPGLANDEQFF.

A word on this clonotype: One junction end does not reproduce the germline sequence, and a read error may be involved. V usage is TRBV24-1 and J usage is TRBJ2-3, with 10 nucleotides matching TRBD1. The CDR3 has 17 amino acids. CDR1 and CDR2 (germline): KGHDR, SFDVKD. CDR3 loop: CATSDAGTGVSTDTQYF. As DNA, the CDR3 is TGTGCCACGAGTGACGCCGGGACAGGGGTTAGCACAGATACGCAGTATTTT.

This clonotype was found once. One base away lies a much larger clone, so this may be a sequencing read error. The rearrangement links TRBV7-9 to TRBJ2-7, with 7 bases matching TRBD1. Germline CDR1 reads SEHNR; CDR2 reads FQNEAQ (reference sequence). J gave up 6 bases and V 2 bases, and 7 bases lay outside the gene matches. This CDR3 contains 14 residues. CDR3 nucleotide sequence: TGTGCCAGCAGCTTATTTGGACAGGTTGTCGAGCAGTACTTC. Protein: CASSLFGQVVEQYF.

The V and J genes are TRBV19 and TRBJ1-1, with D perhaps matching TRBD1 (5 bases). The length of the CDR3 is 16 residues. CDR1 and CDR2 from the germline V gene are LNHDA and SQIVND (reference sequence). Trimming took 7 bases from V and 10 from J, leaving 28 bases between them. CDR3 sequence reads: CASNSGSSQGFSVAFF. The CDR3 nucleotides read TGTGCCAGTAATTCCGGCTCATCTCAGGGTTTCTCTGTAGCTTTCTTT.

The table lists this clonotype with a few counts. The junction does not match germline at one end; this may be a read error. This chain joins TRBV29-1 and TRBJ2-1; maybe TRBD1 (5 bases). Germline CDR1 and CDR2: SQVTM and ANQGSEA. The CDR3 spans 14 residues. The CDR3 DNA follows: TGCAGTCCCCGAAGGCAGGGTTCCTACAGTGAGCAGTTCTTC. It encodes CSPRRQGSYSEQFF.

Worth noting for this clonotype: The junction departs from the called germline gene at one end, perhaps through a read error. The V gene is TRBV20-1, the J gene TRBJ1-1; no clear D gene. The CDR3 is 16 residues long. CDR1 is DFQATT and CDR2 is SNEGSKA in the germline V gene (reference sequence). The CDR3: CSARDARASINTGAFF. CDR3 bases: TGCAGCGCTAGAGATGCCAGAGCGTCTATTAACACTGGAGCTTTCTTT.